This entry lists 6 T cell receptor beta chains sequenced from one sample in a study of HIV-infected patients and healthy controls. Reverse transcription used around 540 ng RNA and constant-region primers for alpha and beta. Each of the alpha and beta chains got its own library through chain-specific third strand synthesis with indices. MiXCR, run by TCRdb on the 5' RACE reads, gives a single entry per CDR3 protein. The sample contains around 18,000 distinct CDR3 sequences, around 10% of which appear only once. All unsorted peripheral T cells were captured because whole blood was used without fractionation. Material for sequencing was blood. The origin of the receptors is an adult in good health.

This clonotype showed up many times. The chain carries TRBV7-8 and TRBJ2-6, with 7 bases aligning to TRBD1. CDR1 and CDR2 (germline): SGHVS, FQNEAQ. V trimming: 5 bases; J trimming: 0 bases; junction bases outside the gene matches: 10. The CDR3 has 18 amino acids. CDR3 region: CASSRKAGGSSGANVLTF. CDR3 nucleotide sequence: TGTGCCAGCAGCCGAAAAGCAGGGGGATCCTCTGGGGCCAACGTCCTGACTTTC.

This clonotype was seen at least ten times. The chain uses TRBV6-2 or TRBV6-3 and TRBJ2-5; no clear D gene. V shed 8 bases and J shed 2 bases, with 21 bases lying between them. Germline V lookup: CDR1 MNHEY, CDR2 SVGEGT. The CDR3 loop spans 16 amino acids. CDR3 residues: CASEFRRVGKQETQYF. CDR3 in DNA: TGTGCCAGCGAATTTAGACGCGTGGGCAAACAAGAGACCCAGTACTTC.

This clonotype was seen more than once but under ten times. This chain connects TRBV7-9 to TRBJ2-7; D unclear. The CDR3 has 13 residues. V was shortened by 8 bases and J by 3 bases, with 14 bases between the two germline ends. The germline V gene has CDR1 SEHNR and CDR2 FQNEAQ (reference sequence). The CDR3 is CASSQAPYYEQYF. The DNA of the CDR3 is TGTGCCAGCTCTCAGGCCCCCTACTACGAGCAGTACTTC.

The sample holds many counts of this clonotype. The rearrangement uses TRBV30 and TRBJ2-2; 7 bases agree with TRBD2. Germline CDR1 is GTSNPN and CDR2 is SVGIG (reference sequence). Losses at the gene ends were 2 bases for V and 5 bases for J; bases not matched to a gene: 11. The CDR3 extends over 16 amino acids. CDR3 loop: CAWSRAGVLSTGELFF. CDR3 coding DNA: TGTGCCTGGAGTAGGGCGGGAGTCTTATCTACCGGGGAGCTGTTTTTT.

This clonotype turned up a few times. The V call is TRBV12-3 or TRBV12-4, the J call TRBJ1-6, with 10 bases matching TRBD1. V lost 5 bases, J lost 10 bases, and 5 bases stayed unmatched. The CDR3 is 14 amino acids. DNA of the CDR3: TGTGCCAGCAGTCCGGGACAGGGGACATCACCCCTCCACTTT. Residues: CASSPGQGTSPLHF.

This clonotype was seen at least ten times. The rearrangement joins TRBV6-2 or TRBV6-3 to TRBJ2-1; TRBD2 matches at 9 bases. Germline V CDR1 and CDR2: MNHEY, SVGEGT. The junction had 7 bases not matched to a gene; V was cut back by 6 bases and J by 4 bases. The length of the CDR3 is 15 residues. Here the CDR3 DNA reads TGTGCCAGCAGCTCCGCGCTAGCGGGGTACAATGAGCAGTTCTTC. Protein: CASSSALAGYNEQFF.